These T cell receptor beta chains were read from a single sample in a study of vaccination and CD4 T cells after COVID-19. For these TCRs, the target antigens are not known. TCRdb reprocessed the PCR reads via MiXCR and lists one record per CDR3 protein. This table holds fewer than 20,000 distinct CDR3 sequences, roughly 40% found once. This sample comprised CD4+ T cells from blood, cultured in vitro, obtained about 7 months after SARS-CoV-2 vaccination. The receptors come from a human donor who had recovered from COVID-19. Both conserved end residues are part of each CDR3. The D gene is left open where the match is weak.

>-|TRBJ1-2|TRBV11-1
CASSLATLNYGYTF
>TRBD1|TRBJ2-7|TRBV2
CASSEAGQYYEQYF
>TRBD2|TRBJ2-1|TRBV20-1
CSAPDLAGAIYNEQFF
>TRBD1|TRBJ2-7|TRBV20-1
CSAQLRGYSYEQYF
>TRBD2|TRBJ2-5|TRBV24-1
CATSDPDEVAGIGGGETQYF
>TRBD2|TRBJ2-3|TRBV24-1
CATSDHRREGLDTQYF
>-|TRBJ1-5|TRBV7-9
CASSEGWGGNQPQHF
>TRBD1|TRBJ2-7|TRBV6-1
CASRRTGTGSYEQYF
>TRBD2|TRBJ2-7|TRBV20-1
CSATKPGLAGALVTYEQYF
>-|TRBJ2-5|TRBV6-2/TRBV6-3
CASSYLGGPSPETQYF
>TRBD2|TRBJ2-2|TRBV20-1
CSAGLAHGELFF
>TRBD2|TRBJ2-7|TRBV7-2
CASSAPSGRATDYEQYF
>-|TRBJ1-1|TRBV5-1
CASTPLWGASTEAFF
>-|TRBJ2-5|TRBV10-3
CAISEQLYQETQYF
>TRBD1|TRBJ2-2|TRBV7-2
CASSLNRQGFGTGELFF
>-|TRBJ2-6|TRBV19
CASSITGTQGANVLTF
>TRBD2|TRBJ2-5|TRBV7-2
CASRVMGGIQETQYF
>-|TRBJ2-1|TRBV5-6
CASSGNRVTEQFF
>-|TRBJ1-6|TRBV7-8
CASSLGERGSPLHF
>TRBD1|TRBJ2-7|TRBV24-1
CATSDLHRGLRGQYF
>TRBD1|TRBJ1-1|TRBV10-3
CAIKGTGDVAFF
>TRBD2|TRBJ2-5|TRBV7-2
CASSLAPGLAGLETQYF
>-|TRBJ1-1|TRBV5-4
CASSRGGNTEAFF
>-|TRBJ2-3|TRBV7-8
CASSRETSTDTQYF
>-|TRBJ2-3|TRBV6-2/TRBV6-3
CASSYGVSGKSTDTQYF
>-|TRBJ2-7|TRBV7-2
CASSSGDLPREQYF
>-|TRBJ2-5|TRBV7-3
CASSLLGAQETQYF
>TRBD2|TRBJ2-2|TRBV20-1
CSALGLATGELFF
>-|TRBJ1-1|TRBV7-3
CASSSGGTSEAFF
>-|TRBJ2-3|TRBV6-2/TRBV6-3
CASRPQLASTDTQYF
>-|TRBJ2-5|TRBV19
CASSIGFSRYQETQYF
>TRBD1|TRBJ2-5|TRBV11-2
CASSGQGQTIGTQYF
>-|TRBJ2-2|TRBV7-3
CASSPLTSTLLGGELFF
>-|TRBJ2-3|TRBV11-3
CASSLGLSGIWDTQYF
>-|TRBJ2-5|TRBV7-3
CASSLGQGGARETQYF
>TRBD1|TRBJ1-5|TRBV7-2
CASSLVSGQGRQPQHF
>-|TRBJ1-1|TRBV10-3
CAISDEVNTEAFF
>TRBD2|TRBJ2-5|TRBV7-2
CASSLPTSGEQETQYF
>-|TRBJ1-5|TRBV19
CASSMFKGTDQPQHF
>-|TRBJ1-6|TRBV19
CASRQNRGPLHF
>TRBD2|TRBJ2-3|TRBV7-6
CASSLEAGGPGDTQYF
>TRBD2|TRBJ2-7|TRBV20-1
CSARPGRGVILSYEQYF
>TRBD1|TRBJ1-2|TRBV6-5
CASSYSTGEYYGYTF
>TRBD1|TRBJ2-2|TRBV25-1
CASSPLQNDRGSYTGELFF
>-|TRBJ2-5|TRBV20-1
CSARDAARIQETQYF
>-|TRBJ2-2|TRBV20-1
CSVRAVDTGELFF
>-|TRBJ2-5|TRBV20-1
CSAGARSRETQYF
>TRBD1|TRBJ1-5|TRBV12-3/TRBV12-4
CASRRTGPLDPQHF
>-|TRBJ2-7|TRBV11-3
CASSLDMGGDYEQYF
>TRBD1|TRBJ1-1|TRBV15
CATSSLGQGPLDTEAFF
>TRBD2|TRBJ2-5|TRBV11-3
CASSPGLAGPRETQYF
>-|TRBJ1-6|TRBV12-3/TRBV12-4
CASSLGAGNSPLHF